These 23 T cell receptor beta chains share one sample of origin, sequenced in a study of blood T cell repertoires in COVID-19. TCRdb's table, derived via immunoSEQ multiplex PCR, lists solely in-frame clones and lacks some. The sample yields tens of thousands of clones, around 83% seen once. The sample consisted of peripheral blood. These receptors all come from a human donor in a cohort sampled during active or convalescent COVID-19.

The CDR3 spells CATRAQHSNQPQHF. CDR3 bases: TGTGCCACCAGGGCACAGCATAGCAATCAGCCCCAGCATTTT. This sequence joins TRBV6-5 and TRBJ1-5; D possibly corresponds to TRBD1 (5 bases). V gave up 10 bases and J gave up 0 bases, with 13 bases separating them. Germline CDR1 and CDR2: MNHEY and SVGAGI. The CDR3 loop spans 14 amino acids.

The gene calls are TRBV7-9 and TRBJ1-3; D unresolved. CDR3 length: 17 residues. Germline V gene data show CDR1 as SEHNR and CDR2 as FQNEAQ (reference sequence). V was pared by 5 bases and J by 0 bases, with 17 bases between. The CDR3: CASSPTGSSDSGNTIYF. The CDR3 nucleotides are TGTGCCAGCAGCCCCACCGGGAGCTCAGACTCTGGAAACACCATATATTTT.

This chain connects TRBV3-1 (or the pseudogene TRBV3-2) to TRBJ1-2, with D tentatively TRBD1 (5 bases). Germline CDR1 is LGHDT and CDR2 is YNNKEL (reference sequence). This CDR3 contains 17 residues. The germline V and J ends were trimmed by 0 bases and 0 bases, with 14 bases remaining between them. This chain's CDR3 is CASSQDSAGRTNYGYTF. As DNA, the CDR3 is TGTGCCAGCAGCCAAGATTCAGCGGGACGAACTAACTATGGCTACACCTTC.

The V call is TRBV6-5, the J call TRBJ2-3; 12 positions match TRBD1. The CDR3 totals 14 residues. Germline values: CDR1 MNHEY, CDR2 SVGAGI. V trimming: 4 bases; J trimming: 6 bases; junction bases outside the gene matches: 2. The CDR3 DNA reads TGTGCCAGCAGTTGGGGGACAGGGGGCGATACGCAGTATTTT. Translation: CASSWGTGGDTQYF.

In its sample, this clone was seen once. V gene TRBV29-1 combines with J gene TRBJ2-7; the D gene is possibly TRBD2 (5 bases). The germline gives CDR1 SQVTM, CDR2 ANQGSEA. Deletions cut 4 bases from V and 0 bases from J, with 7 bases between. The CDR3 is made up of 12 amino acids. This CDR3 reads CSVGTGSYEQYF. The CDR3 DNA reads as TGCAGCGTTGGGACTGGCTCCTACGAGCAGTACTTC.

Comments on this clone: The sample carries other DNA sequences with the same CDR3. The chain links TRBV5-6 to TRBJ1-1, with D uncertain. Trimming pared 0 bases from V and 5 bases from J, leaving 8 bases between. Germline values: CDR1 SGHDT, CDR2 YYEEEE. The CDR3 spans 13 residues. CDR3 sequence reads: CASSLGRDTEAFF. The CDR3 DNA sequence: TGTGCCAGCAGCTTGGGGCGGGATACTGAAGCTTTCTTT. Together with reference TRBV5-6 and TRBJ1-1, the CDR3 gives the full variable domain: DAGVTQSPTHLIKTRGQQVTLRCSPKSGHDTVSWYQQALGQGPQFIFQYYEEEERQRGNFPDRFSGHQFPNYSSELNVNALLLGDSALYLCASSLGRDTEAFFGQGTRLTVV.

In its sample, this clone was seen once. As DNA, the CDR3 is TGTGCCATCAGTTCGGACAGGGTTAATGAAAAACTGTTTTTT. Protein sequence: CAISSDRVNEKLFF. The genes are TRBV10-3 and TRBJ1-4; 8 bases agree with TRBD1. The germline CDR1 and CDR2 sequences are ENHRY and SYGVKD. The CDR3 extends over 14 amino acids. V gave up 5 bases and J gave up 4 bases; unmatched junction bases: 3.

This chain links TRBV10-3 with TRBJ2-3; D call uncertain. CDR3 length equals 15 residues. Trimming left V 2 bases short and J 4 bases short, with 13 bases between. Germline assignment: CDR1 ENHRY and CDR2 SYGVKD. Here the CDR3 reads CAISENERVSDTQYF. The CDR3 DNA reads TGTGCCATCAGTGAGAATGAACGGGTCTCAGATACGCAGTATTTT.

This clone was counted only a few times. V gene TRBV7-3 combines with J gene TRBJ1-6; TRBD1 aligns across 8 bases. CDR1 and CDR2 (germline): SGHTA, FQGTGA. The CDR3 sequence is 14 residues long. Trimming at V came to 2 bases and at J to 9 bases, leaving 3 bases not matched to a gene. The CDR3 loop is CASSLGQGGSPLHF. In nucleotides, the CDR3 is TGTGCCAGCAGCTTAGGACAGGGAGGTTCACCCCTCCACTTT.

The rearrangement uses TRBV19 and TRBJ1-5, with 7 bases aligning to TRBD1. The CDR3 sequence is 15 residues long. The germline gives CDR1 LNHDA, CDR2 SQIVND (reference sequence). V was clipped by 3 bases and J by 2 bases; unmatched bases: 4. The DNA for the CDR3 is TGTGCCAGTAGTATCCTAGGACAGGGCAATCAGCCCCAGCATTTT. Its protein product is CASSILGQGNQPQHF.

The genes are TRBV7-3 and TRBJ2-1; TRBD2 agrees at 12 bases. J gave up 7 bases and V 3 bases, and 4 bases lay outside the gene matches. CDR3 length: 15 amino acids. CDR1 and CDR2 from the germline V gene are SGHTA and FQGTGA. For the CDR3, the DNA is TGTGCCAGCAGCTTCGGACTAGCGGGGTTAAATGAGCAGTTCTTC. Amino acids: CASSFGLAGLNEQFF.

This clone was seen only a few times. Here the CDR3 reads CASSEAQGLNYEQYF. CDR3 in DNA: TGTGCCAGCAGTGAAGCGCAGGGTCTCAACTACGAGCAGTACTTC. The chain recombines TRBV6-1 with TRBJ2-7; a possible D gene is TRBD1 (5 bases). V lost 0 bases and J lost 3, with 12 bases in between. Germline V CDR1 and CDR2: MNHNS, SASEGT. This CDR3 is built from 15 residues.

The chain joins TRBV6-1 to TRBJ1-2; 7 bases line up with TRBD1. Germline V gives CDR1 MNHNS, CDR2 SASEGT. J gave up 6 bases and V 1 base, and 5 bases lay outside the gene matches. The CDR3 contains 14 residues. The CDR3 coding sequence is TGTGCCAGCAGTGAAGGACAGGGAGTAGATGGCTACACCTTC. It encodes CASSEGQGVDGYTF.

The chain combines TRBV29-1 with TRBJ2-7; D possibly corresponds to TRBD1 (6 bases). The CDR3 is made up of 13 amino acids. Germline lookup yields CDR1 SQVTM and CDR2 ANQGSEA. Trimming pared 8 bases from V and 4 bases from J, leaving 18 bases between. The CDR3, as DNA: TGCAGCTCCTCCCGCGGGCAGGGGTACGAGCAGTACTTC. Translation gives CSSSRGQGYEQYF.

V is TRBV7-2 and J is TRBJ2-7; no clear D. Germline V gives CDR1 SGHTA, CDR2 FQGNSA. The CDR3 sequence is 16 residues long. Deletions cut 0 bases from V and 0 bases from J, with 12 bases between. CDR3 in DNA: TGTGCCAGCAGCTTAGCTTCCAGCGAGAGCTCCTACGAGCAGTACTTC. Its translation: CASSLASSESSYEQYF.

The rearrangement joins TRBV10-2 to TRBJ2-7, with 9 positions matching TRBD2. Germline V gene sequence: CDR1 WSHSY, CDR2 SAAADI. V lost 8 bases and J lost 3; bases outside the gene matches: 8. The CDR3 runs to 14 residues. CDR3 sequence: CASRPTSGSYEQYF. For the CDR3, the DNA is TGCGCCAGCCGCCCGACTAGCGGAAGCTACGAGCAGTACTTC.

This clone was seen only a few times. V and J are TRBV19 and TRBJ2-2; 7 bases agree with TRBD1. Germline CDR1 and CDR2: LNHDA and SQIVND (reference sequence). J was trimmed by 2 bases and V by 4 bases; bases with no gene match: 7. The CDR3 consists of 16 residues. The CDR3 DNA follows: TGTGCCAGTAGTAGGGATCGGACAGGCAACACCGGGGAGCTGTTTTTT. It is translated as CASSRDRTGNTGELFF.

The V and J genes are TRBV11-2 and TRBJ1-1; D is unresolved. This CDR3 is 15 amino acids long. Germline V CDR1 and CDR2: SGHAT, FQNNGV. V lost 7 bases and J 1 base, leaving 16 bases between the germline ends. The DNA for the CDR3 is TGTGCCAGCACCACACCGCCACGGGGGAACACTGAAGCTTTCTTT. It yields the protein CASTTPPRGNTEAFF.

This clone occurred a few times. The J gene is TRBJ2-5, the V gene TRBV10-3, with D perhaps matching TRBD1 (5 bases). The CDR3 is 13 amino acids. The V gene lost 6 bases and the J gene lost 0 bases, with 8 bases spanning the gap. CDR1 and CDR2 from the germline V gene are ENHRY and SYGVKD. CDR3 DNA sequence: TGTGCCATCAGGCAGGGTAACCAAGAGACCCAGTACTTC. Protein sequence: CAIRQGNQETQYF.

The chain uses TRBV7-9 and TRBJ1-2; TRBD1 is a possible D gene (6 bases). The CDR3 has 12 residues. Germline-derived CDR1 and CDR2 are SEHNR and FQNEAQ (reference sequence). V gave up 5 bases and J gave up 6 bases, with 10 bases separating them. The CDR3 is CASSPQGHGYTF. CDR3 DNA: TGTGCCAGCAGCCCACAGGGCCATGGCTACACCTTC.

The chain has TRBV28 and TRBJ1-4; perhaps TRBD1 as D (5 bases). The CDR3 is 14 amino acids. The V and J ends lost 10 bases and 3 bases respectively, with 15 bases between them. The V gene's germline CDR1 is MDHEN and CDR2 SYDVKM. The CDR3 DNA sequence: TGTGCCATTCGCGCGGGACCGTCTAATGAAAAACTGTTTTTT. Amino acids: CAIRAGPSNEKLFF. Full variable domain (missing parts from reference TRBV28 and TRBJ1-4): DVKVTQSSRYLVKRTGEKVFLECVQDMDHENMFWYRQDPGLGLRLIYFSYDVKMKEKGDIPEGYSVSREKKERFSLILESASTNQTSMYLCAIRAGPSNEKLFFGSGTQLSVL.

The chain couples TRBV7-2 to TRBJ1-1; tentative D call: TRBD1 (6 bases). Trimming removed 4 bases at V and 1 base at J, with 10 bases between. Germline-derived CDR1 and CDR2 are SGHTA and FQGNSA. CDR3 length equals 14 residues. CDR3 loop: CASSSGGANTEAFF. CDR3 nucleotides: TGTGCCAGCAGCTCCGGGGGGGCGAACACTGAAGCTTTCTTT.

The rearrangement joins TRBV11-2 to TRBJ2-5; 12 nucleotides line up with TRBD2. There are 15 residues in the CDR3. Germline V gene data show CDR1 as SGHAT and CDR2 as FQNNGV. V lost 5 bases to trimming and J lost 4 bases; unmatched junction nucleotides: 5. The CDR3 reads CASSRTSGAGETQYF. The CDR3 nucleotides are TGTGCCAGCAGCCGGACTAGCGGGGCTGGAGAGACCCAGTACTTC.